Below are 23 T cell receptor beta chains sequenced from a single sample in a study of CD8 T cells in ankylosing spondylitis. TCRdb fed the 5' RACE reads into MiXCR, producing one record per CDR3 protein. Here the sample spans fewer than 150,000 distinct CDR3 sequences, 5.5% to 7.5% being singletons. What was sequenced was blood, either unsorted or a sorted T cell fraction (not recorded which). Receptors originate from a female donor with ankylosing spondylitis or in good health (not recorded which).

This clonotype has a count of ten or more. This sequence joins TRBV5-1 and TRBJ1-1, with unresolved D. Trimming pared 4 bases from V and 3 bases from J, leaving 10 bases between. Germline loops: CDR1 SGHRS, CDR2 YFSETQ. This CDR3 is 13 amino acids long. In DNA form, the CDR3 reads TGCGCCAGCAGCCCTCGACGGGACACTGAAGCTTTCTTT. Translation gives CASSPRRDTEAFF.

This clonotype was observed at least ten times. The chain is built from TRBV15 and TRBJ2-5; no reliable D call. In germline, CDR1 is LNHNV, CDR2 YYDKDF (reference sequence). The CDR3 has 16 residues. Deletions cut 0 bases from V and 1 base from J, with 12 bases between. CDR3 loop: CATSRDPTEFQETQYF. The CDR3 bases are TGTGCCACCAGCAGAGATCCCACCGAGTTCCAAGAGACCCAGTACTTC.

In this sample, this clonotype turned up many times. The chain is built from TRBV5-1 and TRBJ2-1; tentative D call: TRBD1 (5 bases). Looked up from germline, CDR1 is SGHRS and CDR2 is YFSETQ. CDR3 length: 14 residues. With 4 bases removed from V and 3 bases from J, the gap between germline ends came to 11 bases. The CDR3 protein is CASSPDKGYNEQFF. The CDR3 DNA sequence: TGCGCCAGCAGCCCGGACAAGGGCTACAATGAGCAGTTCTTC.

This clonotype was counted ten times or more. The chain employs TRBV28 and TRBJ1-2; no firm D call. Germline-derived CDR1 and CDR2 are MDHEN and SYDVKM. Trimming took 5 bases from V and 4 from J, leaving 17 bases between them. The CDR3 sequence is 15 residues long. Here the CDR3 DNA reads TGTGCCAGCAGTACCCCCGTAGGCACCGGCTATGGCTACACCTTC. Its translation is CASSTPVGTGYGYTF.

This clonotype was picked up many times. CDR3 residues: CASSLDRGDGYTF. DNA of the CDR3: TGCGCCAGCAGCCTCGACAGGGGGGATGGCTACACCTTC. The chain combines TRBV4-3 with TRBJ1-2; 9 bases are a match to TRBD1. The trim removed 4 bases at V and 6 bases at J, leaving 3 bases unmatched. The CDR3 spans 13 residues. Germline V gives CDR1 LGHNA, CDR2 YSLEER.

This clonotype was recorded many times. The J gene is TRBJ2-2, the V gene TRBV5-1; TRBD1 might be the D (6 bases). The V gene lost 6 bases and the J gene lost 1 base, with 13 bases spanning the gap. Germline lookup yields CDR1 SGHRS and CDR2 YFSETQ. This CDR3 comprises 15 residues. Written as DNA, the CDR3 is TGCGCCAGCAACAAACCGGGACAGAACACCGGGGAGCTGTTTTTT. Residues: CASNKPGQNTGELFF.

Many counts were recorded for this clonotype. The rearrangement links TRBV28 to TRBJ2-2, with 7 bases aligning to TRBD1. The CDR3 loop spans 16 amino acids. Germline V lookup: CDR1 MDHEN, CDR2 SYDVKM. V gave up 6 bases and J gave up 11 bases; unmatched junction bases: 18. The CDR3 DNA reads TGTGCCAGCAGAGGTCCCGGGACAGAGACGTCGAGTGAGCTGTTTTTT. Translated, it gives CASRGPGTETSSELFF.

This clonotype was recorded a few times. The chain joins TRBV12-3 or TRBV12-4 to TRBJ1-1; 7 bases fit TRBD1. The CDR3 sequence is 14 residues long. V was clipped by 7 bases and J by 2 bases; unmatched bases: 7. DNA of the CDR3: TGTGCCAGCATCGGGACAGCACTTAACACTGAAGCTTTCTTT. Protein sequence: CASIGTALNTEAFF.

This clonotype was detected ten times or more. This chain joins TRBV29-1 and TRBJ2-7; 7 nucleotides line up with TRBD1. Germline V CDR1 and CDR2: SQVTM, ANQGSEA. J was trimmed by 0 bases and V by 5 bases; bases with no gene match: 1. The CDR3 is 12 amino acids. The CDR3 here is CSVSGGSYEQYF. Here the CDR3 DNA reads TGCAGCGTTTCAGGGGGCTCCTACGAGCAGTACTTC.

Ten or more counts support this clonotype. The CDR3 here is CASSLTAPPNTEAFF. The CDR3 nucleotides are TGTGCCAGCAGTTTGACTGCCCCCCCAAACACTGAAGCTTTCTTT. The chain links TRBV12-3 or TRBV12-4 to TRBJ1-1, with D unclear. This CDR3 spans 15 amino acids. Trimming shortened V by 3 bases and J by 2 bases, and 13 bases separated the two germline ends.

This clonotype has just a few counts. The J gene is TRBJ2-1, the V gene TRBV27; D might be TRBD1 or TRBD2, each matching 5 bases. V shed 5 bases and J shed 8 bases, with 16 bases lying between them. CDR1 and CDR2 from the germline V gene are MNHEY and SMNVEV (reference sequence). This CDR3 is built from 14 residues. CDR3 DNA: TGTGCCAGCAGTCCTTGGGACGGGCGGGATGAGCAGTTCTTC. This codes for CASSPWDGRDEQFF.

The sample holds many counts of this clonotype. The chain links TRBV3-1 to TRBJ2-5; TRBD2 might be the D (6 bases). CDR3 length: 16 residues. Trimming cost V 3 bases and J 0 bases, with 14 bases left between them. The V gene's germline CDR1 is LGHDT and CDR2 YNNKEL (reference sequence). The CDR3 region has the DNA TGTGCCAGCAGCCACTTTGGGACTCGCGACCAAGAGACCCAGTACTTC. Encoded protein: CASSHFGTRDQETQYF.

This clonotype occurred many times. The chain has TRBV7-9 and TRBJ2-1, with 8 bases fitting TRBD1. The CDR3 is 15 residues long. Germline V CDR1 and CDR2: SEHNR, FQNEAQ (reference sequence). Trimming at V came to 6 bases and at J to 0 bases, leaving 4 bases not matched to a gene. The chain's CDR3 is CASSRQGASYNEQFF. CDR3 DNA: TGTGCCAGCAGTCGTCAGGGGGCCTCCTACAATGAGCAGTTCTTC.

This clonotype was counted between two and nine times. The rearrangement joins TRBV7-9 to TRBJ2-5; 7 nucleotides match TRBD1. The trim removed 7 bases at V and 2 bases at J, leaving 7 bases unmatched. This CDR3 has 14 amino acids. Per germline, CDR1 SEHNR and CDR2 FQNEAQ (reference sequence). CDR3 amino acids: CASTHGTVQETQYF. As DNA, the CDR3 is TGTGCCAGCACCCACGGGACAGTACAAGAGACCCAGTACTTC. Using reference TRBV7-9 and TRBJ2-5 for the parts outside the CDR3, the full variable domain is DTGVSQNPRHKITKRGQNVTFRCDPISEHNRLYWYRQTLGQGPEFLTYFQNEAQLEKSRLLSDRFSAERPKGSFSTLEIQRTEQGDSAMYLCASTHGTVQETQYFGPGTRLLVL.

The table lists this clonotype with many counts. This sequence joins TRBV25-1 and TRBJ1-4; 7 positions match TRBD1. V lost 6 bases, J lost 3 bases, and 10 bases stayed unmatched. CDR3 length: 16 amino acids. Germline V gives CDR1 MGHDK, CDR2 SYGVNS. The CDR3 protein is CASSHRLTGANEKLFF. The CDR3 DNA reads as TGTGCCAGCAGCCATAGACTTACAGGGGCTAATGAAAAACTGTTTTTT.

This clonotype was recorded at least ten times. The chain uses TRBV14 and TRBJ2-7; 12 bases line up with TRBD2. The CDR3 extends over 15 amino acids. The V and J ends lost 1 base and 4 bases, in that order; junction bases with no gene match: 2. From germline, CDR1 is SGHDN and CDR2 FVKESK. CDR3 sequence (DNA): TGTGCCAGCAGCCAAGGACTAGCGGGGGTGTACGAGCAGTACTTC. This gives the protein CASSQGLAGVYEQYF.

This clonotype was recorded many times. V usage is TRBV20-1 and J usage is TRBJ1-2, with 8 bases lining up with TRBD1. The V and J ends lost 5 bases and 8 bases, in that order; junction bases with no gene match: 7. From germline, CDR1 is DFQATT and CDR2 SNEGSKA (reference sequence). This CDR3 spans 12 amino acids. DNA of the CDR3: TGCAGTGCTGGACCAGGGGGCTGGGGCTACACCTTC. Translating gives CSAGPGGWGYTF.

At least ten counts were recorded for this clonotype. The rearrangement joins TRBV12-3 or TRBV12-4 to TRBJ2-1; TRBD2 aligns across 8 bases. CDR3 size: 16 residues. Trimming removed 3 bases from V and 4 bases from J; junction bases left unmatched: 8. This CDR3 reads CASSLGAGANYNEQFF. The CDR3 nucleotides are TGTGCCAGCAGTTTGGGAGCGGGGGCCAATTACAATGAGCAGTTCTTC.

This clonotype was found many times. The V and J genes are TRBV12-3 or TRBV12-4 and TRBJ1-2; D gene uncertain. V lost 2 bases to trimming and J lost 6 bases, with 10 bases between them. The CDR3 consists of 13 residues. The CDR3 reads CASSLLERDGYTF. DNA of the CDR3: TGTGCCAGCAGTTTATTGGAGAGGGATGGCTACACCTTC.

The chain has TRBV29-1 and TRBJ2-5; TRBD2 matches at 7 bases. V lost 2 bases and J lost 9; bases outside the gene matches: 9. Germline CDR1 is SQVTM and CDR2 is ANQGSEA. This CDR3 is 13 amino acids long. The CDR3 protein is CSVESPGREAQYF. The CDR3 coding sequence is TGCAGCGTTGAATCCCCAGGGAGGGAGGCCCAGTACTTC.

The chain couples TRBV21-1 to TRBJ1-6; the D call TRBD1 from the table was never checked on the DNA. TRBV21-1 has pseudogene status. This CDR3 spans 16 amino acids. The CDR3 region is CASSKGIQGYNSPLHF. The DNA of the CDR3 is TGTGCCAGCAGCAAGGGCATACAGGGGTATAATTCACCCCTCCACTTT.

This clonotype is medium-sized by share. This chain links TRBV2 with TRBJ2-3; tentative D call: TRBD2 (6 bases). This CDR3 is built from 14 residues. Trimming stripped 8 bases from V and 2 bases from J, with 14 bases between. The germline V gene has CDR1 SNHLY and CDR2 FYNNEI. As DNA, the CDR3 is TGTGCCAGCCTGAATGGGGGGTCCACAGATACGCAGTATTTT. Translated, it gives CASLNGGSTDTQYF.

At least ten counts were recorded for this clonotype. The gene calls are TRBV5-1 and TRBJ1-2, with D possibly TRBD1 on 5 matching bases. V gave up 4 bases and J gave up 2 bases, with 18 bases separating them. The CDR3 is 16 amino acids. The germline gives CDR1 SGHRS, CDR2 YFSETQ. CDR3 DNA sequence: TGCGCCAGCAGCAGGAACCCTGGGACTCTAAACTATGGCTACACCTTC. Translating it yields CASSRNPGTLNYGYTF.